One and the same sample provided the 13 T cell receptor beta chains below, sequenced in a study of OX40 agonist ivuxolimab in advanced cancers. Assay used: immunoSEQ multiplex PCR; TCRdb lists only in-frame clones, some missing. This table holds some 70,000 clones, about 81% found once. Here the sequenced sample was CD4+ or CD8+ T cells sorted from blood, taken in a trial of the OX40 agonist ivuxolimab. The receptors come from an adult with an advanced solid tumor such as melanoma, head and neck, liver or kidney cancer.

In this sample, this clone turned up once. Other DNA sequences in this sample translate to the same CDR3. This chain links TRBV28 with TRBJ2-5; 7 bases map to TRBD1. The CDR3 runs to 12 residues. V trimming: 6 bases; J trimming: 2 bases; junction bases outside the gene matches: 0. The germline gives CDR1 MDHEN, CDR2 SYDVKM. CDR3 nucleotide sequence: TGTGCCAGCAGGACAGGGCAAGAGACCCAGTACTTC. It translates to CASRTGQETQYF. The whole variable domain, filled in from reference TRBV28 and TRBJ2-5, reads DVKVTQSSRYLVKRTGEKVFLECVQDMDHENMFWYRQDPGLGLRLIYFSYDVKMKEKGDIPEGYSVSREKKERFSLILESASTNQTSMYLCASRTGQETQYFGPGTRLLVL.

The V gene is TRBV28, the J gene TRBJ2-6, with D maybe TRBD2 (5 bases). The length of the CDR3 is 14 residues. Germline V gives CDR1 MDHEN, CDR2 SYDVKM. V was clipped by 11 bases and J by 2 bases, with 13 bases between them. CDR3 bases: TGTGCCGCCTTTGGAGGTACTGGGGCCAACGTCCTGACTTTC. Its protein product is CAAFGGTGANVLTF.

This clone occurred a few times. V gene TRBV2 combines with J gene TRBJ2-7, with D hard to call. Trimming left V 0 bases short and J 3 bases short, with 6 bases between. The CDR3 extends over 13 amino acids. Germline CDR1 and CDR2: SNHLY and FYNNEI. The CDR3 sequence: CASSEANRYEQYF. CDR3 DNA: TGTGCCAGCAGTGAAGCGAACCGCTACGAGCAGTACTTC.

V and J are TRBV4-3 and TRBJ2-2; 7 bases fit TRBD2. The CDR3 totals 16 residues. Germline CDR1 and CDR2: LGHNA and YSLEER. With 2 bases clipped from V and 0 bases from J, the junction kept 3 bases outside the gene matches. CDR3 bases: TGCGCCAGCAGCCAACCGAGCGGGACGAACACCGGGGAGCTGTTTTTT. Amino acid sequence: CASSQPSGTNTGELFF.

The CDR3 DNA follows: TGTGCCACCAGCAGCCTAAGGGACAGCCCTCGGGAGACCCAGTACTTC. Its protein is CATSSLRDSPRETQYF. The chain couples TRBV15 to TRBJ2-5, with 7 bases lining up with TRBD1. This CDR3 comprises 16 residues. Germline CDR1 reads LNHNV; CDR2 reads YYDKDF (reference sequence). Trimming at V came to 3 bases and at J to 5 bases, leaving 12 bases not matched to a gene.

The rearrangement uses TRBV10-3 and TRBJ1-1; no clear D gene. Germline V gives CDR1 ENHRY, CDR2 SYGVKD. V lost 4 bases to trimming and J lost 2 bases, with 17 bases between them. CDR3 size: 16 residues. This CDR3 reads CAISGEKGRANTEAFF. CDR3 sequence (DNA): TGTGCCATCAGTGGCGAAAAGGGCCGGGCAAACACTGAAGCTTTCTTT.

The chain links TRBV2 to TRBJ1-5; a possible D gene is TRBD1 (5 bases). The CDR3 contains 15 residues. Germline V gene sequence: CDR1 SNHLY, CDR2 FYNNEI. V was trimmed by 1 base and J by 6 bases, leaving 13 bases between them. CDR3 sequence reads: CASSEGRAGVQPQHF. DNA of the CDR3: TGTGCCAGCAGTGAAGGCAGGGCCGGGGTTCAGCCCCAGCATTTT.

The table lists this clone with a count of one. The V gene is TRBV5-6, the J gene TRBJ2-1, with D perhaps matching TRBD1 or TRBD2 (5 bases each). Germline values: CDR1 SGHDT, CDR2 YYEEEE. With 4 bases removed from V and 3 bases from J, the gap between germline ends came to 11 bases. CDR3 length: 14 amino acids. The CDR3 loop reads CASSPGPSYNEQFF. The DNA of the CDR3 is TGTGCCAGCAGCCCGGGACCAAGCTACAATGAGCAGTTCTTC.

The chain recombines TRBV2 with TRBJ2-3, with 11 bases lining up with TRBD2. This CDR3 region has 14 residues. Germline CDR1 SNHLY, CDR2 FYNNEI. V shed 3 bases, J shed 6 bases, and the junction held 2 bases outside the gene matches. CDR3 residues: CASSDGTSGDTQYF. CDR3 DNA sequence: TGTGCCAGCAGTGACGGGACTAGCGGTGATACGCAGTATTTT.

This clone showed up just a few times. The rearrangement links TRBV4-3 to TRBJ1-3; TRBD1 agrees at 9 bases. The ends lost 1 base at V and 1 base at J; junction bases unmatched: 11. The germline CDR1 and CDR2 sequences are LGHNA and YSLEER. The CDR3 is 19 residues long. This CDR3 is CASSQGLRTGVISGNTIYF. DNA of the CDR3: TGCGCCAGCAGCCAAGGGCTTAGGACAGGGGTTATTTCTGGAAACACCATATATTTT.

This clone came up once. The V and J genes are TRBV6-1 and TRBJ2-1; unclear D gene. Between the trimmed V and J ends, which lost 4 bases and 4 bases, there was a span of 8 bases. The CDR3 has 13 residues. CDR1 and CDR2 (germline): MNHNS, SASEGT. The CDR3 spells CASSGRKYNEQFF. Written as DNA, the CDR3 is TGTGCCAGCAGTGGACGAAAGTACAATGAGCAGTTCTTC.

The chain is built from TRBV7-6 and TRBJ1-4; maybe TRBD1 (6 bases). The germline V gene has CDR1 SGHVS and CDR2 FNYEAQ. This CDR3 has 16 amino acids. Between the trimmed V and J ends, which lost 5 bases and 3 bases, there was a span of 16 bases. CDR3 sequence reads: CASSPLGAGANEKLFF. CDR3 DNA: TGTGCCAGCAGCCCGCTGGGGGCCGGGGCTAATGAAAAACTGTTTTTT.

The chain uses TRBV9 and TRBJ1-1; D may be TRBD1 (5 bases). This CDR3 comprises 14 residues. The germline V and J ends were trimmed by 6 bases and 4 bases, with 16 bases remaining between them. Looked up from germline, CDR1 is SGDLS and CDR2 is YYNGEE. In DNA form, the CDR3 reads TGTGCCAGCACCACGACAGCGCAAACCACTGAAGCTTTCTTT. Amino acid sequence: CASTTTAQTTEAFF.